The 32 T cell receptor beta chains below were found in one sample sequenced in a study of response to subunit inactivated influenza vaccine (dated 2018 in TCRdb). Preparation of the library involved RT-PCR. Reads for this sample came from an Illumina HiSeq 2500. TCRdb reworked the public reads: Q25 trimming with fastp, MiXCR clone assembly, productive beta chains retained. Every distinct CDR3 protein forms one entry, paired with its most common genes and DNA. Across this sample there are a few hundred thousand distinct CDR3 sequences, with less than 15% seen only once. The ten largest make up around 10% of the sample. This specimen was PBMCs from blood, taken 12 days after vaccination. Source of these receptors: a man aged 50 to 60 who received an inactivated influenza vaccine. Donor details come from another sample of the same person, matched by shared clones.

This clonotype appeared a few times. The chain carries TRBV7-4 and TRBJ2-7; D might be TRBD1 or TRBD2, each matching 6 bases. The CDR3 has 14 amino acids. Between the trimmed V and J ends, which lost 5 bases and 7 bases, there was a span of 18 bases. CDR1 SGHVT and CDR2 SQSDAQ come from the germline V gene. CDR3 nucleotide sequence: TGTGCCAGCAGCGATAAGTCGGGGGCAAGGGAGCAGTACTTC. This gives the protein CASSDKSGAREQYF.

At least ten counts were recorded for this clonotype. The chain's CDR3 is CASSRSAGGSSYEQYF. The CDR3 DNA sequence: TGTGCCAGCAGCCGATCCGCCGGGGGGAGCTCCTACGAGCAGTACTTC. The J gene is TRBJ2-7, the V gene TRBV4-2, with TRBD2 identical over 7 bases. The junction had 9 bases not matched to a gene; V was cut back by 4 bases and J by 0 bases. The CDR3 runs 16 residues. Germline CDR1 is LGHNA and CDR2 is YNFKEQ.

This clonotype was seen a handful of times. In DNA, the CDR3 is TGTGCCAGCAGTTCCAAACCCCAGCGACAGCCTTCGGGGAACATTCAGTACTTC. Translation: CASSSKPQRQPSGNIQYF. V usage is TRBV6-5 and J usage is TRBJ2-4, with D perhaps given as TRBD1 or TRBD2 (5 bases each). The V and J ends lost 4 bases and 7 bases respectively, with 26 bases between them. The CDR3 extends over 18 amino acids. CDR1 and CDR2 (germline): MNHEY, SVGAGI.

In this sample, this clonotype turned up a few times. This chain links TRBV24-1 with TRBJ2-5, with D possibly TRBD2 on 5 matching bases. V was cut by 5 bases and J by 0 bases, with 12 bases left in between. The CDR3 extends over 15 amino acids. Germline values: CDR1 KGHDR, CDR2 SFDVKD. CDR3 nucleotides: TGTGCCACCAGTGGAACAGCGGAAGACCAAGAGACCCAGTACTTC. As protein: CATSGTAEDQETQYF.

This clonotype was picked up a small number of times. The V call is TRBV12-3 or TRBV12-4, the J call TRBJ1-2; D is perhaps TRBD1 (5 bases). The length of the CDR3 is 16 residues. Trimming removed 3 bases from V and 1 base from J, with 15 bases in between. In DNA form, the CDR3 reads TGTGCCAGCAGTTTGAGGGCAGGGAACTTTAACTATGGCTACACCTTC. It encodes CASSLRAGNFNYGYTF.

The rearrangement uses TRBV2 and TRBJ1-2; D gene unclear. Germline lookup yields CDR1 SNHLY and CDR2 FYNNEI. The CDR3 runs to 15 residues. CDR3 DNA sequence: TGTGCTTCTCAGCGTTTGGGGTCGGAAGGCTATGGCTACACCTTC. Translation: CASQRLGSEGYGYTF. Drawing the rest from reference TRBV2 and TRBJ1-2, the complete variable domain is EPEVTQTPSHQVTQMGQEVILRCVPISNHLYFYWYRQILGQKVEFLVSFYNNEISEKSEIFDDQFSVERPDGSNFTLKIRSTKLEDSAMYFCASQRLGSEGYGYTFGSGTRLTVV.

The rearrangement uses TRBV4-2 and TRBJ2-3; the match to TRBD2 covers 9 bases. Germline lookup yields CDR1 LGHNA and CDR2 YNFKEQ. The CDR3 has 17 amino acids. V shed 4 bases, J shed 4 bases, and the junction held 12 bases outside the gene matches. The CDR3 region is CASSPTSGLRGADTQYF. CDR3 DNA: TGTGCCAGCAGCCCGACTAGCGGTCTACGGGGGGCAGATACGCAGTATTTT.

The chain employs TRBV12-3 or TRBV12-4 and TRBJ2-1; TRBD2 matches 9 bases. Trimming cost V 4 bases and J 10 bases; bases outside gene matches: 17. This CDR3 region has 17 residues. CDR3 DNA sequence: TGTGCCAGCAGTTATGGCGCGGGAGGGCCTTGGGGCGAGGAGCAGTTCTTC. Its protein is CASSYGAGGPWGEEQFF.

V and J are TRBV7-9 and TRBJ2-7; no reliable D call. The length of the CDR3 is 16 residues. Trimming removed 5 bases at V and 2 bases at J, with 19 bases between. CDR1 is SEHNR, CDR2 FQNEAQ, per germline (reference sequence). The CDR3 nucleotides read TGTGCCAGCAGCCGTGACAACCCTGCACCTCCCTACGAGCAGTACTTC. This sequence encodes CASSRDNPAPPYEQYF.

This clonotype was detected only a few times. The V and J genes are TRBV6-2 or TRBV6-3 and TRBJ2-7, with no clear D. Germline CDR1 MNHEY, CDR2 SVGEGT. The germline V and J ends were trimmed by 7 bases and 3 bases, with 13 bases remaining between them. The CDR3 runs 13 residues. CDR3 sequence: CASKLRVYYEQYF. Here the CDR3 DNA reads TGTGCCAGCAAACTAAGGGTGTACTACGAGCAGTACTTC.

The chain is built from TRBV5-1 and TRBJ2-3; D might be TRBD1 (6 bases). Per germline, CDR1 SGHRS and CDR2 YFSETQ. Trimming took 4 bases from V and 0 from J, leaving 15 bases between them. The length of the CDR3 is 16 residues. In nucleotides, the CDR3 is TGCGCCAGCAGCGTATACCGGACAGCAAGCACAGATACGCAGTATTTT. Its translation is CASSVYRTASTDTQYF.

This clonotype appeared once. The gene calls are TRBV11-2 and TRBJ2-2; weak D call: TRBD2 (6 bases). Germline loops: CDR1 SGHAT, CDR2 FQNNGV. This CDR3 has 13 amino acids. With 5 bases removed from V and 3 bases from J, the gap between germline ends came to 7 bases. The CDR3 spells CASSSGYTGELFF. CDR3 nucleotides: TGTGCCAGCAGCAGCGGGTACACCGGGGAGCTGTTTTTT.

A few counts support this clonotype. CDR3 in amino acids: CASSPISRGLAGELFF. DNA for the CDR3: TGTGCCAGCAGCCCCATTTCCAGGGGGCTTGCCGGGGAGCTGTTTTTT. J is TRBJ2-2 and V is TRBV7-8, with 8 nucleotides matching TRBD1. Germline V gene sequence: CDR1 SGHVS, CDR2 FQNEAQ. There are 16 residues in the CDR3. V was pared by 5 bases and J by 6 bases, with 11 bases of the junction left unmatched.

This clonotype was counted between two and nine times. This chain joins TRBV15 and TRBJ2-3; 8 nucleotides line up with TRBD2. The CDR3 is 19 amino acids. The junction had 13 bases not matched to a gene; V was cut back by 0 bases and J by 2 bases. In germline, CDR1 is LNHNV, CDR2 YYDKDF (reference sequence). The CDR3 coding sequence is TGTGCCACCAGCAGAGACCGCCGGGGGGGTAGAGGAGACACAGATACGCAGTATTTT. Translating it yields CATSRDRRGGRGDTDTQYF.

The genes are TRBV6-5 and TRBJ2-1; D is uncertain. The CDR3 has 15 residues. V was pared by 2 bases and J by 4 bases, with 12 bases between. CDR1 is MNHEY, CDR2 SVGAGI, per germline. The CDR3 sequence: CASSYQGHLYNEQFF. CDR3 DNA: TGTGCCAGCAGTTACCAAGGGCATTTATACAATGAGCAGTTCTTC.

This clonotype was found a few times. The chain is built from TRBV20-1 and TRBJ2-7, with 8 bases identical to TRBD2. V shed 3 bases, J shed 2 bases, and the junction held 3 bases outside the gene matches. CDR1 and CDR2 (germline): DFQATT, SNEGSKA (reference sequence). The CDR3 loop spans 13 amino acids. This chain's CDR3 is CSASGRAAYEQYF. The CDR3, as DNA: TGCAGTGCTAGCGGGAGGGCAGCCTACGAGCAGTACTTC.

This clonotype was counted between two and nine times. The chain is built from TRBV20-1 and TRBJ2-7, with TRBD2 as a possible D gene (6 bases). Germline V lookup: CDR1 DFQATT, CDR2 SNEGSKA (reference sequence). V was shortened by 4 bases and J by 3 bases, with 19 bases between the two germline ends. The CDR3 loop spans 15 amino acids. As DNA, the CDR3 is TGCAGTGCTACGCCGGTCGGACTACTCAACTACGAGCAGTACTTC. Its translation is CSATPVGLLNYEQYF.

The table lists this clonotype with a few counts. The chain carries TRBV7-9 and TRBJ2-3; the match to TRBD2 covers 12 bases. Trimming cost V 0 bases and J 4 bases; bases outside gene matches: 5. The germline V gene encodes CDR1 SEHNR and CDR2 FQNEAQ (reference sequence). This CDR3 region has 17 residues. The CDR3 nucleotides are TGTGCCAGCAGCTTAGCAGGGCTAGCGGGAGGGGCAGATACGCAGTATTTT. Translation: CASSLAGLAGGADTQYF.

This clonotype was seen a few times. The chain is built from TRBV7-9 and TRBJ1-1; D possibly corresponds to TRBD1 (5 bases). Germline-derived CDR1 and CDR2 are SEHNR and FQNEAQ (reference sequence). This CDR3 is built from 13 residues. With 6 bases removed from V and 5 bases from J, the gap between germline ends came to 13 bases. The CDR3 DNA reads TGTGCCAGCAGGCGTAATGGGGGGACTGAAGCTTTCTTT. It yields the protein CASRRNGGTEAFF.

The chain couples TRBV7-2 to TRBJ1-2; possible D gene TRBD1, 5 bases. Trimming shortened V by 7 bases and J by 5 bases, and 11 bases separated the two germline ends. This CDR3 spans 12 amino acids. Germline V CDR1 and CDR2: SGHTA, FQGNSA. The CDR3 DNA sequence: TGTGCCAGCACGGGGACCTTTTATGGCTACACCTTC. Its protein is CASTGTFYGYTF.

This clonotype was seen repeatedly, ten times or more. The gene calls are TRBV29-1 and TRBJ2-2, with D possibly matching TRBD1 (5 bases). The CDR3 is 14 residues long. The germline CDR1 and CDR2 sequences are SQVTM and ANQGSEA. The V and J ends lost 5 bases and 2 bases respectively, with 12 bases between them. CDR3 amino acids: CSVRTNTNTGELFF. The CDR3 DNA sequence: TGCAGCGTTAGGACAAACACAAACACCGGGGAGCTGTTTTTT.

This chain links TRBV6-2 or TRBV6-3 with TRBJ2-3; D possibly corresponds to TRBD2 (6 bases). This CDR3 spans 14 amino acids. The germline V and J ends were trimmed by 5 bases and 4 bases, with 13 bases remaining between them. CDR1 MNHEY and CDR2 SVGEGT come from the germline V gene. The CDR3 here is CASSPLANSDTQYF. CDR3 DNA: TGTGCCAGCAGTCCTCTAGCGAATTCAGATACGCAGTATTTT.

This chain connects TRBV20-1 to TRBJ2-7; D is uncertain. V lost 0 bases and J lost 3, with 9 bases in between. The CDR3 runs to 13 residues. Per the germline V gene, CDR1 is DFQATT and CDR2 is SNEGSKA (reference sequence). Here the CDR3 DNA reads TGCAGTGCTAGAGATTCGGCGAACTACGAGCAGTACTTC. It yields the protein CSARDSANYEQYF.

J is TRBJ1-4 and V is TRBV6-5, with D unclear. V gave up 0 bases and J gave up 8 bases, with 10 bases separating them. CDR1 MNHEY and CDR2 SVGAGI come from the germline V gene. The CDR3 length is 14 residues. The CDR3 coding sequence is TGTGCCAGCAGTTACTCGCCGGCGGGAGAAAAACTGTTTTTT. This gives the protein CASSYSPAGEKLFF.

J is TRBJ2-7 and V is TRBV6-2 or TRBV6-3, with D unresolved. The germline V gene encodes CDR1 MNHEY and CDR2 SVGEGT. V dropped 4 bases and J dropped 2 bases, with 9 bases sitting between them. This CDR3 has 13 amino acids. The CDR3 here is CASSLPAAYEQYF. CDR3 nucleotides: TGTGCCAGCAGTTTACCCGCAGCCTACGAGCAGTACTTC.

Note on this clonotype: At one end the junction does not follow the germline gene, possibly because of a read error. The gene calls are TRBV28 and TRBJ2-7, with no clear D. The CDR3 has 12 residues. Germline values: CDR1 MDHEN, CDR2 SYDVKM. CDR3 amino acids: CAMGPGLLELYF. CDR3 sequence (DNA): TGTGCCATGGGCCCCGGGCTCCTCGAGCTGTACTTC. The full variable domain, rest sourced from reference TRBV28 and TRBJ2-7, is DVKVTQSSRYLVKRTGEKVFLECVQDMDHENMFWYRQDPGLGLRLIYFSYDVKMKEKGDIPEGYSVSREKKERFSLILESASTNQTSMYLCAMGPGLLELYFGPGTRLTVT.

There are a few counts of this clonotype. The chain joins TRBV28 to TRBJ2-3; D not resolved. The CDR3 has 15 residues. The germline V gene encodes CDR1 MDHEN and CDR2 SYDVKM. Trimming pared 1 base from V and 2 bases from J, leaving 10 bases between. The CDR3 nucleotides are TGTGCCAGCAGTTTATCGGACGGAGTCACAGATACGCAGTATTTT. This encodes CASSLSDGVTDTQYF.

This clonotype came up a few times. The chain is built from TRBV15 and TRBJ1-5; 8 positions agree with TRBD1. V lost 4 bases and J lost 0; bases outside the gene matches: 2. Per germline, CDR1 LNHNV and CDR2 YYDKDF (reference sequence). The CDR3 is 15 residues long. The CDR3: CATSIDRGSNQPQHF. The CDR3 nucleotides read TGTGCCACCAGCATAGACAGGGGTAGCAATCAGCCCCAGCATTTT.

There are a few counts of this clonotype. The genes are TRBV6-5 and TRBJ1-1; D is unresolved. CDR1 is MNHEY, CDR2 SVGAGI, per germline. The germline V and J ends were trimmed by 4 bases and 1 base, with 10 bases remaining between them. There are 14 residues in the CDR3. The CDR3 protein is CASSFYWGNTEAFF. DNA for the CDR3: TGTGCCAGCAGTTTCTACTGGGGGAACACTGAAGCTTTCTTT.

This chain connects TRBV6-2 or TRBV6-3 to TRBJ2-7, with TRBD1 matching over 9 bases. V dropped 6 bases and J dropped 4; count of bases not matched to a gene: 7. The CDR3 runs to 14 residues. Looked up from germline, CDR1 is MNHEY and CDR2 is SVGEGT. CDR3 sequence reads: CASRPTGGRYEQYF. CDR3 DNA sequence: TGTGCCAGCAGACCAACAGGGGGCCGTTACGAGCAGTACTTC.

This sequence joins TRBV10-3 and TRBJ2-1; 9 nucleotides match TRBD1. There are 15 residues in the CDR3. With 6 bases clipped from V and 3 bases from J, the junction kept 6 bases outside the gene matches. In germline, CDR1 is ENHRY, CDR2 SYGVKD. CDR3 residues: CAIRSGTGIYNEQFF. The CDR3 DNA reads TGTGCCATCAGGTCCGGGACAGGGATCTACAATGAGCAGTTCTTC.

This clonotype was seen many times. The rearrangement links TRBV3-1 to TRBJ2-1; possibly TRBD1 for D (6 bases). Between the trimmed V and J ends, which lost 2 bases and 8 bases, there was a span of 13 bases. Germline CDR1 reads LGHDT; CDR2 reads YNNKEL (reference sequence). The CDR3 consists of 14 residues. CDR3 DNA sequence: TGTGCCAGCAGCCAACGTACAGGGATAGATGAGCAGTTCTTC. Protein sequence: CASSQRTGIDEQFF.